This record covers a single T cell receptor (beta chain). This entry is derived from a study of blood T cell repertoires in COVID-19. Study summary: COVID-19 samples, acute and convalescent, were from the United States, Italy and Spain. The cDNA or gDNA used as material had been derived from T cells, B-cell-depleted T cells, or PBMCs.

In the original processing: The authors estimated nucleated cell counts from reference gene primer amplification. Using immunoSEQ multiplex PCR, the repertoire was profiled, and TCRdb retains in-frame clones only, with some absent. V and J calls and clone size follow that table, whereas D and trimming were derived from the DNA. Of about 41,000 clones listed, roughly nine tenths are singletons. The CDR3 has 18 residues. Per germline, CDR1 SGHNT and CDR2 YYREEE (reference sequence). V shed 2 bases and J 2 bases; nucleotides not matched to a gene: 11. The chain joins TRBV5-4 to TRBJ2-1, with TRBD2 identical over 9 bases. Sequencing input: peripheral blood. This receptor was identified in a man aged 55 to 69 with acute or convalescent COVID-19. CDR3 region: CASSLTITGGGAYNEQFF. Here the CDR3 DNA reads TGTGCCAGCAGCTTAACTATCACGGGCGGGGGGGCCTACAATGAGCAGTTCTTC. The full variable domain, rest sourced from reference TRBV5-4 and TRBJ2-1, is ETGVTQSPTHLIKTRGQQVTLRCSSQSGHNTVSWYQQALGQGPQFIFQYYREEENGRGNFPPRFSGLQFPNYSSELNVNALELDDSALYLCASSLTITGGGAYNEQFFGPGTRLTVL.